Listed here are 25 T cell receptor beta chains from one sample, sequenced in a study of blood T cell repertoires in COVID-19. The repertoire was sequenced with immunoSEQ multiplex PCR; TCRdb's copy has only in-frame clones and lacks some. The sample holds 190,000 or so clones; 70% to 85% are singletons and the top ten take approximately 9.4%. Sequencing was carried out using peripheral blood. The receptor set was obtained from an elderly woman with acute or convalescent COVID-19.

The CDR3 sequence is CASSIRGDGQPQHF. In DNA form, the CDR3 reads TGTGCCAGTAGTATCCGGGGAGACGGACAGCCCCAGCATTTT. V usage is TRBV19 and J usage is TRBJ1-5; D is unresolved. The V end was cut by 3 bases, the J end by 7 bases, with 13 bases between. CDR1 is LNHDA and CDR2 is SQIVND in the germline V gene (reference sequence). The length of the CDR3 is 14 residues.

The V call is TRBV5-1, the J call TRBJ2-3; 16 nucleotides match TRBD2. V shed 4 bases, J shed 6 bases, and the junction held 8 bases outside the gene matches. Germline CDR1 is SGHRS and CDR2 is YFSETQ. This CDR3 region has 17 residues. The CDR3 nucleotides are TGCGCCAGCAGCCCGGGACTAGCGGGAGGGCCAGTGGATACGCAGTATTTT. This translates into CASSPGLAGGPVDTQYF.

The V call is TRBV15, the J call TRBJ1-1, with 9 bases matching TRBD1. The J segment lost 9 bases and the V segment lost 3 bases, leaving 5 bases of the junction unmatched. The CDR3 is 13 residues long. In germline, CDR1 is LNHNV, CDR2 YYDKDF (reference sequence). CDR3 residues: CATSSEQGAKAFF. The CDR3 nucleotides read TGTGCCACCAGCAGTGAACAGGGGGCTAAAGCTTTCTTT.

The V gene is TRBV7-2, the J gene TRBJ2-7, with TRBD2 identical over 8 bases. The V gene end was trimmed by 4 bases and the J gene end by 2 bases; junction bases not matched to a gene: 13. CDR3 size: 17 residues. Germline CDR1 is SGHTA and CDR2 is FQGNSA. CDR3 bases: TGTGCCAGCAGCTCTCTTACCGGGAGGGCCGTAGCCTACGAGCAGTACTTC. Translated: CASSSLTGRAVAYEQYF.

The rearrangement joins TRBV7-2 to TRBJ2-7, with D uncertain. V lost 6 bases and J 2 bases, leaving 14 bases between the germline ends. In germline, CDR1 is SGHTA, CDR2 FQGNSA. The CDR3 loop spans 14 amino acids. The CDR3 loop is CASSSARRAYEQYF. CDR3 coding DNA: TGTGCCAGCAGTTCCGCCCGCCGGGCCTACGAGCAGTACTTC.

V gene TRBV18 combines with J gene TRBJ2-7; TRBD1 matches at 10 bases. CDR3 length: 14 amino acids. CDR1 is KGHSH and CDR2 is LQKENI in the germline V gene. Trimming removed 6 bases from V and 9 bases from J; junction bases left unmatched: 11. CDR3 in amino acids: CASSPSGTGVGQYF. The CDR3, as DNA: TGTGCCAGCTCCCCCTCCGGGACAGGGGTTGGGCAGTACTTC.

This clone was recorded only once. The CDR3 DNA reads as TGTGCCAGCAGTTACACTGGACAGGGGGAGTTCTTC. It specifies CASSYTGQGEFF. V gene TRBV6-5 combines with J gene TRBJ2-1, with 10 bases lining up with TRBD1. V shed 2 bases and J 14 bases; nucleotides not matched to a gene: 3. This CDR3 spans 12 amino acids. Germline V CDR1 and CDR2: MNHEY, SVGAGI.

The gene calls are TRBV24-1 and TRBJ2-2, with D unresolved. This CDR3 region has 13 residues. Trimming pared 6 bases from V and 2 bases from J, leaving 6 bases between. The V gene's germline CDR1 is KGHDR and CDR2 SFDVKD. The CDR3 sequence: CATSSTNTGELFF. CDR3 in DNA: TGTGCCACCAGTTCTACCAACACCGGGGAGCTGTTTTTT.

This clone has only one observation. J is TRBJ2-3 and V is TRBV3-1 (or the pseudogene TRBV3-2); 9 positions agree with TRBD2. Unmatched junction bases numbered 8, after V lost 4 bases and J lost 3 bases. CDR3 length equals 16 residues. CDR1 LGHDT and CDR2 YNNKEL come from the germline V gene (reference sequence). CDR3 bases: TGTGCCAGCAGCCCCGCCCGCGGGGGGGGGACAGATACGCAGTATTTT. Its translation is CASSPARGGGTDTQYF.

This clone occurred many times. CDR3 sequence (DNA): TGTGCCACCAGTCAGGGACAGAGCTATGGCTACACCTTC. It is translated as CATSQGQSYGYTF. The chain has TRBV24-1 and TRBJ1-2; TRBD1 matches 7 bases. The CDR3 contains 13 residues. The trim removed 6 bases at V and 4 bases at J, leaving 4 bases unmatched. Per the germline V gene, CDR1 is KGHDR and CDR2 is SFDVKD.

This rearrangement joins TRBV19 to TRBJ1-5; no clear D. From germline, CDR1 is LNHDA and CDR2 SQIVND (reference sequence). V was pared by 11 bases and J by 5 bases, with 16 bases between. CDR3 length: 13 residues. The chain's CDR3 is CAASRQVDQPQHF. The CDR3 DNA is TGTGCCGCCAGTCGGCAGGTAGATCAGCCCCAGCATTTT.

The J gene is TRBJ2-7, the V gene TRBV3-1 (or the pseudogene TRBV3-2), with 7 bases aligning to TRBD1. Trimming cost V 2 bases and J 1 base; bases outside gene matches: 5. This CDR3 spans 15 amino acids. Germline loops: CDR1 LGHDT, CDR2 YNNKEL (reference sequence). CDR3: CASSQTTGFSYEQYF. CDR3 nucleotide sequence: TGTGCCAGCAGCCAAACGACAGGGTTTTCCTACGAGCAGTACTTC.

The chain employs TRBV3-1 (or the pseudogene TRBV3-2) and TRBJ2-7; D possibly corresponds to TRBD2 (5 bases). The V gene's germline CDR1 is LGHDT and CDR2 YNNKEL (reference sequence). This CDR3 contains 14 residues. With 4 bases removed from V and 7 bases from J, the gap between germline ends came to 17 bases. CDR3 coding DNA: TGTGCCAGCAGCCCCCGATTCCGAAGAGGGGAGCAGTACTTC. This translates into CASSPRFRRGEQYF.

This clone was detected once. This CDR3 reads CASSRPERGLDEQYF. CDR3 nucleotide sequence: TGTGCCAGCAGCCGTCCGGAGAGGGGGCTCGACGAGCAGTACTTC. The genes are TRBV5-4 and TRBJ2-7; 7 nucleotides agree with TRBD1. There are 15 residues in the CDR3. J gave up 5 bases and V 4 bases, and 12 bases lay outside the gene matches. Germline V gene lookup returns CDR1 SGHNT and CDR2 YYREEE (reference sequence).

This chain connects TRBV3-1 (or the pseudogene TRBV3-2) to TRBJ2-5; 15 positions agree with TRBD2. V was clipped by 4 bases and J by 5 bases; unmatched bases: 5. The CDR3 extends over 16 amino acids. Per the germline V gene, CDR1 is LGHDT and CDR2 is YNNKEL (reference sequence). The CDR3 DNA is TGTGCCAGCAGCCTGGGACTAGCGGGGGGCCCTGAGACCCAGTACTTC. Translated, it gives CASSLGLAGGPETQYF.

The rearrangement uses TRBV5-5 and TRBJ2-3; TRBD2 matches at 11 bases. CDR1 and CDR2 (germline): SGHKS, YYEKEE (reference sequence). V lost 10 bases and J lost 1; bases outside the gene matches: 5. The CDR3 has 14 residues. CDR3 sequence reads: CASTSGGRTDTQYF. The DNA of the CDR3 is TGTGCCTCAACTAGCGGGGGCCGCACAGATACGCAGTATTTT.

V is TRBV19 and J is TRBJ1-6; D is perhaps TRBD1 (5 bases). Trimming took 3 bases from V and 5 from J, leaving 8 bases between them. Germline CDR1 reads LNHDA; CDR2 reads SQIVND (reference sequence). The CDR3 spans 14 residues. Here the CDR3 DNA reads TGTGCCAGTAGTATCCGGGGGGATAATTCACCCCTCCACTTT. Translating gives CASSIRGDNSPLHF.

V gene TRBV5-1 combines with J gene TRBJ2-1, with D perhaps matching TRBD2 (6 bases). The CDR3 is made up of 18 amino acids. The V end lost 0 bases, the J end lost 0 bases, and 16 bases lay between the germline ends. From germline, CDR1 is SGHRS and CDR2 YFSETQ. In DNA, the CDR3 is TGCGCCAGCAGCTTGGTAGGTAGCGGCGTAAGCTCCTACAATGAGCAGTTCTTC. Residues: CASSLVGSGVSSYNEQFF.

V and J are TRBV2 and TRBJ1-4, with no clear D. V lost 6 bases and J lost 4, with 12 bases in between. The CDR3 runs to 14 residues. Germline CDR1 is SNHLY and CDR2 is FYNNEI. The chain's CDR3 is CASRALVINEKLFF. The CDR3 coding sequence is TGTGCCAGCAGGGCCCTCGTCATTAATGAAAAACTGTTTTTT.

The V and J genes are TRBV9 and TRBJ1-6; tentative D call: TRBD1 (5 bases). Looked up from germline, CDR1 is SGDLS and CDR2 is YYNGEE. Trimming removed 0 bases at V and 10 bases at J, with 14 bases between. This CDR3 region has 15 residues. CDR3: CASSVGGREGSPLHF. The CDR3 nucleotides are TGTGCCAGCAGCGTAGGCGGCAGGGAAGGATCACCCCTCCACTTT.

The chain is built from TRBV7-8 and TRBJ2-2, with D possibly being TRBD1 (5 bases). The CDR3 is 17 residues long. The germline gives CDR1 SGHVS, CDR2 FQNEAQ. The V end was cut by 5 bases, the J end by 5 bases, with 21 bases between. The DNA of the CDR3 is TGTGCCAGCAGCCGAACCAGGGTGTCGGTCTTTACCGGGGAGCTGTTTTTT. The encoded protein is CASSRTRVSVFTGELFF. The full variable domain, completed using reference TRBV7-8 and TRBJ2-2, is GAGVSQSPRYKVAKRGQDVALRCDPISGHVSLFWYQQALGQGPEFLTYFQNEAQLDKSGLPSDRFFAERPEGSVSTLKIQRTQQEDSAVYLCASSRTRVSVFTGELFFGEGSRLTVL.

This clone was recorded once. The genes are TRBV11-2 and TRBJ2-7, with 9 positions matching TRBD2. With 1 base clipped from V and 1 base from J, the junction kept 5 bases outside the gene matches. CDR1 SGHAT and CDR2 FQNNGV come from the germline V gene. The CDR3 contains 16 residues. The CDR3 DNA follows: TGTGCCAGCAGCTTAGGGCCAGCGGGAGGTTCCTACGAGCAGTACTTC. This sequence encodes CASSLGPAGGSYEQYF.

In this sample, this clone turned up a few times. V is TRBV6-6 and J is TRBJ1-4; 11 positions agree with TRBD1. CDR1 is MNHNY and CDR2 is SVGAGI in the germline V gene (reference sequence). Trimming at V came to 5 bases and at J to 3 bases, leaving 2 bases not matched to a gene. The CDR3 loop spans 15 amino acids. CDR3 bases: TGTGCCAGCAGTAAGGGACAGGGGGCTAATGAAAAACTGTTTTTT. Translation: CASSKGQGANEKLFF.

Written as DNA, the CDR3 is TGTGCCATTACCTCTGGCAGGGTGAGCACAGATACGCAGTATTTT. It yields the protein CAITSGRVSTDTQYF. The V and J genes are TRBV10-3 and TRBJ2-3; possible D gene TRBD1, 5 bases. V was trimmed by 9 bases and J by 0 bases, leaving 16 bases between them. The germline gives CDR1 ENHRY, CDR2 SYGVKD. This CDR3 region has 15 residues.

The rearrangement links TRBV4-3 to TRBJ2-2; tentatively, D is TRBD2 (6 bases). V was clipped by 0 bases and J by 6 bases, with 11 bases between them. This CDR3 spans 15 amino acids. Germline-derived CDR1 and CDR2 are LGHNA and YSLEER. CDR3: CASSQDHGSAGELFF. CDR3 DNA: TGCGCCAGCAGCCAAGATCACGGGAGCGCCGGGGAGCTGTTTTTT.